This TCR beta chain was retrieved from a study of long-term antiretroviral therapy in people with HIV. Whole-study results and caveats: The repertoire was dominated at all time points by clones expanded before ART. Post-ART, diversity grew, though it stayed under transplant donor control levels.

The CDR3 extends over 15 amino acids. The germline CDR1 and CDR2 sequences are SQVTM and ANQGSEA. V was clipped by 3 bases and J by 6 bases; unmatched bases: 8. Runs used v3.0 of the immunoSEQ assay and were done at survey level. Each sample aimed for 40,000-50,000 sequenced T-cell genomes. Some clones are missing from TCRdb's copy, which holds only in-frame ones; the method was immunoSEQ multiplex PCR. This table has 25,000 to 30,000 clones, roughly 80% appearing once. This clone was observed a single time. The antigen remains unidentified. This sequence joins TRBV29-1 and TRBJ2-3; 11 bases align to TRBD2. The sequences come from unsorted PBMCs, collected 3 years after starting antiretroviral therapy. This TCR derives from a man aged 35 to 55 with HIV. The CDR3 spells CSVDQLAGVPDTQYF. In nucleotides, the CDR3 is TGCAGCGTTGATCAACTAGCGGGAGTGCCGGATACGCAGTATTTT.